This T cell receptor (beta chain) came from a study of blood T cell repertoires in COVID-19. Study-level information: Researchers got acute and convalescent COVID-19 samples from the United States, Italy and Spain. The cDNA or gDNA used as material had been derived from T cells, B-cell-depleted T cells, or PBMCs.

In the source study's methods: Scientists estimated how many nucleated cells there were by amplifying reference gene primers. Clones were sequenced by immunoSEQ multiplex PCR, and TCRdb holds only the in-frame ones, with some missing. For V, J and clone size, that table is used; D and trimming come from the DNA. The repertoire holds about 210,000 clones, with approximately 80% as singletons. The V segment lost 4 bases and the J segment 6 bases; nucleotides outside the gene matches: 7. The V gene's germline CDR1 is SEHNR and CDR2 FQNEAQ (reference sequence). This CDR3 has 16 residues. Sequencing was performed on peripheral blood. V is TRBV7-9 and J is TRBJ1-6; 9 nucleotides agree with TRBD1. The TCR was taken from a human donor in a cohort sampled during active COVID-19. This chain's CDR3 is CASSSRLTGGNSPLHF. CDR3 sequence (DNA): TGTGCCAGCAGCTCCCGCCTGACAGGGGGTAATTCACCCCTCCACTTT.